One sample yielded the 25 T cell receptor beta chains listed below, sequenced in a study of shared clonotypes between healthy human individuals. The method was immunoSEQ multiplex PCR; TCRdb's version includes in-frame clones alone and lacks a portion of them. Here the sample spans some 1,400,000 clones, around 97% being singletons. Material: naive CD4+ T cells sorted from blood. The subset: CD45RA+ positively selected. These receptors all stem from a man aged 30-40 years in good health.

The table lists this clone with a count of one. The chain carries TRBV15 and TRBJ1-1, with D possibly TRBD1 on 5 matching bases. There are 14 residues in the CDR3. Between the trimmed V and J ends, which lost 1 base and 3 bases, there was a span of 9 bases. Germline assignment: CDR1 LNHNV and CDR2 YYDKDF (reference sequence). CDR3 sequence (DNA): TGTGCCACCAGCAGAGCGGGCAGGGACACTGAAGCTTTCTTT. Amino acids: CATSRAGRDTEAFF.

The J gene is TRBJ2-1, the V gene TRBV11-2; D call uncertain. The V gene lost 2 bases and the J gene lost 9 bases, with 11 bases spanning the gap. There are 13 residues in the CDR3. In germline, CDR1 is SGHAT, CDR2 FQNNGV. The CDR3 DNA follows: TGTGCCAGCAGCTTAAAGAGAAAGCGTGAGCAGTTCTTC. Translation gives CASSLKRKREQFF.

J is TRBJ2-6 and V is TRBV6-6, with a weak D call TRBD1 (5 bases). Germline loops: CDR1 MNHNY, CDR2 SVGAGI (reference sequence). With 5 bases removed from V and 4 bases from J, the gap between germline ends came to 12 bases. The CDR3 has 15 amino acids. The CDR3 DNA sequence: TGTGCCAGCAGTCCTCCAGGGCTGGGGGCCAACGTCCTGACTTTC. The encoded protein is CASSPPGLGANVLTF.

The count of this clone is one. The chain has TRBV5-4 and TRBJ2-7, with a weak D call TRBD2 (6 bases). The CDR3 consists of 17 residues. Trimming left V 2 bases short and J 0 bases short, with 18 bases between. The germline V gene has CDR1 SGHNT and CDR2 YYREEE (reference sequence). CDR3 bases: TGTGCCAGCAGCTTTCGGCCGGAGGGGATCCGCTCCTACGAGCAGTACTTC. Amino acid sequence: CASSFRPEGIRSYEQYF.

The chain employs TRBV5-1 and TRBJ1-1; the D is unclear. The germline gives CDR1 SGHRS, CDR2 YFSETQ. The CDR3 extends over 15 amino acids. The V gene lost 0 bases and the J gene lost 0 bases, with 9 bases spanning the gap. The CDR3 sequence: CASSLALNMNTEAFF. CDR3 nucleotide sequence: TGCGCCAGCAGCTTGGCGTTGAATATGAACACTGAAGCTTTCTTT. The full variable domain, completed using reference TRBV5-1 and TRBJ1-1, is KAGVTQTPRYLIKTRGQQVTLSCSPISGHRSVSWYQQTPGQGLQFLFEYFSETQRNKGNFPGRFSGRQFSNSRSEMNVSTLELGDSALYLCASSLALNMNTEAFFGQGTRLTVV.

This clone was seen once. The chain employs TRBV7-6 and TRBJ2-1; D assignment may be TRBD1 or TRBD2 (5 bases each). Germline-derived CDR1 and CDR2 are SGHVS and FNYEAQ. CDR3 length: 16 residues. Trimming took off 2 bases at V and 0 bases at J, with 11 bases between the two ends. For the CDR3, the DNA is TGTGCCAGCAGCTTATGGGCAGGGAGCTCCTACAATGAGCAGTTCTTC. Its translation: CASSLWAGSSYNEQFF.

Ten or more counts support this clone. Other DNA sequences in this sample translate to the same CDR3. V usage is TRBV7-9 and J usage is TRBJ2-7; D is unresolved. V gave up 6 bases and J gave up 3 bases, with 6 bases separating them. Looked up from germline, CDR1 is SEHNR and CDR2 is FQNEAQ (reference sequence). The CDR3 has 11 residues. CDR3 in amino acids: CASSSYYEQYF. CDR3 DNA sequence: TGTGCCAGCAGTAGTTACTACGAGCAGTACTTC.

On this clone: An end of the junction differs from the germline gene, which may be a read error. The genes are TRBV5-4 and TRBJ2-6, with D possibly TRBD1 on 6 matching bases. Germline CDR1 is SGHNT and CDR2 is YYREEE (reference sequence). There are 15 residues in the CDR3. The DNA for the CDR3 is TGCGCCAGCAGCCTAACAGGGTCTGGGGCCAACGTCCTGACTTTC. Amino acids: CASSLTGSGANVLTF.

This chain joins TRBV14 and TRBJ2-3, with 9 nucleotides matching TRBD1. The CDR3 is 14 residues long. CDR1 and CDR2 from the germline V gene are SGHDN and FVKESK. Unmatched junction bases numbered 4, after V lost 5 bases and J lost 4 bases. The CDR3, as DNA: TGTGCCAGCAGCATCTGGACAGGGGCAGATACGCAGTATTTT. This sequence encodes CASSIWTGADTQYF.

Comments on this clone: Other DNA sequences of this sample code for an identical CDR3. DNA of the CDR3: TGTGCCACCAGCAGAGGGGGCCAGAGCACAGATACGCAGTATTTT. This codes for CATSRGGQSTDTQYF. The V call is TRBV15, the J call TRBJ2-3; D perhaps matches TRBD1 (5 bases). The CDR3 length is 15 residues. V lost 1 base to trimming and J lost 0 bases, with 8 bases between them. Germline lookup yields CDR1 LNHNV and CDR2 YYDKDF (reference sequence).

The V gene is TRBV5-1, the J gene TRBJ2-7; 15 nucleotides line up with TRBD2. Germline V CDR1 and CDR2: SGHRS, YFSETQ. There are 16 residues in the CDR3. J was trimmed by 4 bases and V by 0 bases; bases with no gene match: 2. The CDR3 sequence is CASSLDGTSGRYEQYF. For the CDR3, the DNA is TGCGCCAGCAGCTTGGACGGGACTAGCGGGAGGTACGAGCAGTACTTC.

The rearrangement joins TRBV7-2 to TRBJ1-1; D ambiguous. Germline V gives CDR1 SGHTA, CDR2 FQGNSA. The CDR3 runs 16 residues. Between the trimmed V and J ends, which lost 1 base and 7 bases, there was a span of 19 bases. CDR3 residues: CASSLELWTAGGEAFF. The CDR3 DNA follows: TGTGCCAGCAGCTTAGAGTTGTGGACGGCGGGCGGTGAAGCTTTCTTT.

The chain joins TRBV6-1 to TRBJ2-3, with a tentative D call TRBD2 (7 bases). CDR3 length equals 16 residues. CDR1 and CDR2 (germline): MNHNS, SASEGT. V was trimmed by 2 bases and J by 4 bases, leaving 16 bases between them. CDR3 nucleotide sequence: TGTGCCAGCAGTGAATTTAGGGGGGGGTTCCCAGATACGCAGTATTTT. Amino acids: CASSEFRGGFPDTQYF.

The chain combines TRBV30 with TRBJ1-5; 7 nucleotides align to TRBD1. The CDR3 runs 15 residues. V shed 5 bases and J 4 bases; nucleotides not matched to a gene: 11. Looked up from germline, CDR1 is GTSNPN and CDR2 is SVGIG (reference sequence). CDR3 sequence (DNA): TGTGCCTGGGGATTTCGGGACAGCGATAATCAGCCCCAGCATTTT. Its translation is CAWGFRDSDNQPQHF.

The chain has TRBV18 and TRBJ2-5; TRBD1 aligns across 7 bases. V dropped 4 bases and J dropped 1; count of bases not matched to a gene: 3. Germline V gene sequence: CDR1 KGHSH, CDR2 LQKENI. The CDR3 has 14 amino acids. The chain's CDR3 is CASSRGTVQETQYF. DNA of the CDR3: TGTGCCAGCTCACGAGGGACAGTCCAAGAGACCCAGTACTTC.

This chain links TRBV19 with TRBJ2-2; no clear D. Germline CDR1 LNHDA, CDR2 SQIVND (reference sequence). Trimming took 5 bases from V and 8 from J, leaving 12 bases between them. This CDR3 is 13 amino acids long. The CDR3 nucleotides read TGTGCCAGTAGTTTCCACATTCCGGGGGAGCTGTTTTTT. Amino acids: CASSFHIPGELFF.

The rearrangement uses TRBV18 and TRBJ2-7, with D tentatively TRBD1 (5 bases). This CDR3 region has 15 residues. In germline, CDR1 is KGHSH, CDR2 LQKENI. Trimming removed 3 bases at V and 7 bases at J, with 19 bases between. The CDR3 DNA follows: TGTGCCAGCTCACCCGTCACAGGACCCTTGAGGGAGCAGTACTTC. It is translated as CASSPVTGPLREQYF.

The rearrangement uses TRBV19 and TRBJ1-5; 7 bases align to TRBD1. V lost 8 bases to trimming and J lost 5 bases; unmatched junction nucleotides: 6. CDR1 and CDR2 (germline): LNHDA, SQIVND (reference sequence). The CDR3 covers 13 residues. CDR3 bases: TGTGCCAGTTCGGAGACAGGGTATCAGCCCCAGCATTTT. Residues: CASSETGYQPQHF.

V and J are TRBV7-9 and TRBJ1-4; D is undetermined. V was trimmed by 4 bases and J by 0 bases, leaving 3 bases between them. CDR1 SEHNR and CDR2 FQNEAQ come from the germline V gene (reference sequence). The CDR3 spans 13 residues. The CDR3 region has the DNA TGTGCCAGCAGCTATTCAACTAATGAAAAACTGTTTTTT. This encodes CASSYSTNEKLFF.

J is TRBJ2-1 and V is TRBV5-1; TRBD2 aligns across 7 bases. The CDR3 has 16 residues. Germline-derived CDR1 and CDR2 are SGHRS and YFSETQ. V was clipped by 0 bases and J by 6 bases; unmatched bases: 9. CDR3 residues: CASSLVAGDLGNEQFF. CDR3 in DNA: TGCGCCAGCAGCTTGGTGGCGGGAGATTTGGGCAATGAGCAGTTCTTC.

The DNA of the CDR3 is TGTGCCAGCTCAACCGGGACAGTCTCTGGAAACACCATATATTTT. Translating it yields CASSTGTVSGNTIYF. This chain uses TRBV18 with TRBJ1-3; 7 nucleotides align to TRBD1. Germline V gives CDR1 KGHSH, CDR2 LQKENI. V lost 5 bases to trimming and J lost 0 bases; unmatched junction nucleotides: 4. The CDR3 is 15 amino acids.

This clone was counted between two and nine times. The V call is TRBV18, the J call TRBJ2-1; tentatively, D is TRBD2 (5 bases). The V and J ends lost 2 bases and 9 bases respectively, with 14 bases between them. The germline V gene encodes CDR1 KGHSH and CDR2 LQKENI. CDR3 size: 14 residues. The CDR3 DNA follows: TGTGCCAGCTCACCAGGGATAGCGTACGCTGAGCAGTTCTTC. Translated, it gives CASSPGIAYAEQFF.

The genes are TRBV7-9 and TRBJ2-1; 9 bases agree with TRBD1. V lost 5 bases to trimming and J lost 8 bases; unmatched junction nucleotides: 16. Germline V CDR1 and CDR2: SEHNR, FQNEAQ (reference sequence). This CDR3 spans 17 amino acids. CDR3 loop: CASSHQTAGQGKYEQFF. CDR3 nucleotide sequence: TGTGCCAGCAGCCATCAAACAGCCGGACAGGGGAAATATGAGCAGTTCTTC.

DNA for the CDR3: TGTGCCATCAGTCCGGGACAGAGCACAGATACGCAGTATTTT. It codes for CAISPGQSTDTQYF. The chain uses TRBV10-3 and TRBJ2-3, with 7 bases matching TRBD1. This CDR3 region has 14 residues. Germline CDR1 is ENHRY and CDR2 is SYGVKD. V dropped 5 bases and J dropped 0; count of bases not matched to a gene: 2.

The chain combines TRBV28 with TRBJ1-2; 8 bases agree with TRBD1. Trimming cost V 5 bases and J 4 bases; bases outside gene matches: 6. The germline V gene encodes CDR1 MDHEN and CDR2 SYDVKM. The CDR3 contains 14 residues. The CDR3 protein is CASSPDRGGYGYTF. DNA for the CDR3: TGTGCCAGCAGTCCCGACAGGGGTGGCTATGGCTACACCTTC.